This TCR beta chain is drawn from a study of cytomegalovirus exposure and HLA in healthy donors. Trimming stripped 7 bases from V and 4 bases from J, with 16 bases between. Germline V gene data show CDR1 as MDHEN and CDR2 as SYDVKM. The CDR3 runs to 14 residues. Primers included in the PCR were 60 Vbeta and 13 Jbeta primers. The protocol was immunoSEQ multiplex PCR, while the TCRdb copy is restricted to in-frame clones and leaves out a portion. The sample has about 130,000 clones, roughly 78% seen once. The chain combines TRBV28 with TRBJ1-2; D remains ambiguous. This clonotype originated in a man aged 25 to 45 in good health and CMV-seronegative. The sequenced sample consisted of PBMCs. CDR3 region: CASTPLANPYGYTF. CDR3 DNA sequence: TGTGCCAGCACCCCACTCGCCAACCCCTATGGCTACACCTTC.